This T cell receptor (beta chain) was observed in a study of identical twins. Findings of the study overall: The study drew conclusions from cross-sectional statistical analysis, not from following the same donors.

In TCRdb, the 5' RACE reads were re-called with MiXCR into one record per CDR3 protein. The data contain over 500,000 distinct CDR3 sequences, roughly 21% of them singletons. The germline CDR1 and CDR2 sequences are SGHTA and FQGNSA. CDR3 length equals 16 residues. Trimming took off 3 bases at V and 4 bases at J, with 16 bases between the two ends. Turning to this clonotype: Its antigen is still unknown.

Separately, the same data were catalogued under a study of T cells expressing NK-cell markers. That study reports: Expanded NKG2C+ T cell clones had unclear HCMV specificity.

The chain has TRBV7-2 and TRBJ1-5, with D maybe TRBD1 (6 bases). Sample: CD4+ T cells sorted from blood. The sequence was obtained from a woman aged 18-35 years in good health. The CDR3 DNA is TGTGCCAGCAGCTTCCCCCTCGGGACACGGAATCAGCCCCAGCATTTT. This translates into CASSFPLGTRNQPQHF.